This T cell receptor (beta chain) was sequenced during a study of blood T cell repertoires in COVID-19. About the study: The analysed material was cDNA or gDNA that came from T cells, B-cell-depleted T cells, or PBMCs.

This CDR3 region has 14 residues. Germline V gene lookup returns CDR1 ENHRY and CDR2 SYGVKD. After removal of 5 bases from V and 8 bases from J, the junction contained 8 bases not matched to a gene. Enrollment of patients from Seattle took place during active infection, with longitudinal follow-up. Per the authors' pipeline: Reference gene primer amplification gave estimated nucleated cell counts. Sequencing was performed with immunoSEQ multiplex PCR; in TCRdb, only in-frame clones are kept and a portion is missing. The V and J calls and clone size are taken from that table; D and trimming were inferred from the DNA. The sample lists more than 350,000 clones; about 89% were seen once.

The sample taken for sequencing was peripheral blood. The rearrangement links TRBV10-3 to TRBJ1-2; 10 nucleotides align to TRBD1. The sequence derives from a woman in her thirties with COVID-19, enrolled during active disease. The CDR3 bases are TGTGCCATCAGTAGAGACAGGGGGCTGGACGGCTACACCTTC. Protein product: CAISRDRGLDGYTF.